These T cell receptor beta chains were read from a single sample in a study of CD8 T cells in ankylosing spondylitis. TCRdb re-called the 5' RACE reads with MiXCR, one entry per CDR3 protein. Found here are nearly 250,000 distinct CDR3 sequences, around 32% of them singletons; the top ten hold approximately 4.6%. Input material: blood, either unsorted or a sorted T cell fraction (not recorded which). The receptor source for this set is a male donor with ankylosing spondylitis or in good health (not recorded which). The CDR3 runs from the conserved cysteine through the conserved F or W. A D gene is named only where the DNA matches it firmly. Size tells how often a clone was seen (once, few, many) or the class of an expanded clone, and some rows leave it out.

TRBV10-3,few,TRBD1,TRBJ2-7,CAIAQGSYEQYF,TGTGCCATCGCACAGGGGTCCTACGAGCAGTACTTC
TRBV20-1,.,.,TRBJ2-3,CSARSGRSTDTQYF,TGCAGTGCTAGGAGCGGGCGTTCCACAGATACGCAGTATTTT
TRBV7-9,.,.,TRBJ2-1,CASSPRDTSYNEQFF,TGTGCCAGCAGCCCCCGGGACACCTCCTACAATGAGCAGTTCTTC
TRBV20-1,.,.,TRBJ2-2,CSAREEVTVGTGELFF,TGCAGTGCTAGAGAGGAGGTAACGGTCGGTACCGGGGAGCTGTTTTTT
TRBV12-3/TRBV12-4,few,TRBD1,TRBJ2-1,CASSLSGGFEQFF,TGTGCCAGCAGTTTATCAGGGGGATTTGAGCAGTTCTTC
TRBV5-3,few,TRBD1,TRBJ1-1,CARSSSRDRDGEAFF,TGTGCCAGAAGCTCGTCCCGGGACAGGGATGGTGAAGCTTTCTTT
TRBV12-3/TRBV12-4,.,.,TRBJ1-2,CASTDRTLRHGYTF,TGTGCCAGCACCGATAGGACCCTTAGGCATGGCTACACCTTC
TRBV5-6,.,.,TRBJ2-7,CASSLEVGTYEQYF,TGTGCCAGCAGCTTGGAGGTCGGCACCTACGAGCAGTACTTC
TRBV27,.,.,TRBJ1-1,CASSLSYGGVNTEAFF,TGTGCCAGCAGTTTATCTTACGGGGGGGTGAACACTGAAGCTTTCTTT
TRBV24-1,.,.,TRBJ2-5,CATAPRGQETQYF,TGTGCCACAGCCCCTCGGGGCCAAGAGACCCAGTACTTC
TRBV20-1,few,.,TRBJ1-1,CSATGPRRAFF,TGCAGTGCAACTGGGCCTCGTCGGGCTTTCTTT
TRBV27,.,.,TRBJ1-5,CASSLTASFVQPQHF,TGTGCCAGCAGTTTAACGGCTTCTTTTGTTCAGCCCCAGCATTTT
TRBV9,few,.,TRBJ2-7,CASSVGDAGFYEQYF,TGTGCCAGCAGCGTTGGGGACGCCGGTTTCTACGAGCAGTACTTC
TRBV20-1,few,.,TRBJ2-5,CSASLIGETQYF,TGCAGTGCTAGTTTGATCGGTGAGACCCAGTACTTC
TRBV20-1,few,.,TRBJ1-4,CSARLRGSEKLFF,TGCAGTGCTAGGTTGAGAGGGAGCGAAAAACTGTTTTTT
TRBV6-1,few,.,TRBJ2-2,CASSTIDPLGSPGELFF,TGTGCCAGCAGCACAATCGATCCACTAGGATCCCCCGGGGAGCTGTTTTTT
TRBV29-1,many,TRBD2,TRBJ2-3,CSVTSSDTQYF,TGCAGCGTGACTAGCTCAGATACGCAGTATTTT
TRBV7-2,.,.,TRBJ1-1,CASSLVVRANTEAFF,TGTGCCAGCAGCTTAGTCGTGCGGGCGAACACTGAAGCTTTCTTT
TRBV12-3/TRBV12-4,.,TRBD2,TRBJ2-1,CASSVMTSVSDNEQFF,TGTGCCAGCAGTGTGATGACTAGCGTTAGCGACAATGAGCAGTTCTTC
TRBV7-9,.,.,TRBJ1-4,CASSLGSAEKLFF,TGTGCCAGCAGCTTGGGGTCAGCTGAAAAACTGTTTTTT
TRBV7-9,.,.,TRBJ2-7,CASSPTRKTYEQYF,TGTGCCAGCAGCCCTACGAGGAAAACCTACGAGCAGTACTTC
TRBV12-3/TRBV12-4,.,.,TRBJ1-6,CASSLVGLQPLHF,TGTGCCAGCAGTTTGGTAGGGCTCCAACCCCTCCACTTT
TRBV4-1,.,.,TRBJ2-7,CASSQEYTGMSYEQYF,TGCGCCAGCAGCCAAGAGTATACGGGTATGAGCTACGAGCAGTACTTC
TRBV29-1,few,.,TRBJ1-2,CSVEDAGNYGYTF,TGCAGCGTTGAAGATGCTGGTAACTATGGCTACACCTTC
TRBV5-4,few,TRBD1,TRBJ1-2,CASSLHLSGTGERDGYTF,TGTGCCAGCAGCCTACACCTTAGCGGCACAGGGGAGCGGGATGGCTACACCTTC
TRBV6-5,few,.,TRBJ2-5,CASIGDDETQYF,TGTGCCAGCATCGGGGACGATGAGACCCAGTACTTC
TRBV28,.,TRBD1,TRBJ1-2,CASSLGTGWLYGYTF,TGTGCCAGCAGTCTCGGGACAGGGTGGCTCTATGGCTACACCTTC
TRBV20-1,.,.,TRBJ2-5,CSAPPYARGEYQETQYF,TGCAGTGCCCCGCCCTACGCCCGTGGCGAGTACCAAGAGACCCAGTACTTC
TRBV20-1,few,TRBD1,TRBJ1-4,CSASGTGNEKLFF,TGCAGTGCCTCCGGGACAGGAAATGAAAAACTGTTTTTT
TRBV20-1,many,TRBD1,TRBJ1-1,CSARDQGTGPTEAFF,TGCAGTGCTAGAGATCAGGGGACAGGGCCAACTGAAGCTTTCTTT
TRBV10-3,few,TRBD1,TRBJ2-7,CAISDGTGGDYEQYF,TGTGCCATCAGTGATGGGACAGGGGGCGACTACGAGCAGTACTTC
TRBV12-3/TRBV12-4,.,.,TRBJ1-5,CASSLSHQPQHF,TGTGCCAGCAGTTTGAGTCATCAGCCCCAGCATTTT
TRBV12-3/TRBV12-4,.,TRBD1,TRBJ2-4,CASSWGQDQYF,TGTGCCAGCAGTTGGGGACAGGATCAGTACTTC
TRBV29-1,.,TRBD1,TRBJ2-1,CSVRQGAANEQFF,TGCAGCGTGCGACAGGGGGCAGCGAATGAGCAGTTCTTC
TRBV29-1,.,.,TRBJ1-1,CSGSYRNTEAFF,TGCAGCGGTAGTTACAGGAACACTGAAGCTTTCTTT
TRBV11-2,.,.,TRBJ2-1,CASSLSSSSSNEQFF,TGTGCCAGCAGCTTGTCCAGTTCCTCTAGCAATGAGCAGTTCTTC
TRBV7-9,few,TRBD1,TRBJ2-5,CASSLLDRGTETQYF,TGTGCCAGCAGCTTATTGGACAGGGGTACGGAGACCCAGTACTTC
TRBV6-1,.,TRBD1,TRBJ2-5,CASSARDRGRPETQYF,TGTGCCAGCAGTGCCCGGGACAGGGGGCGCCCGGAGACCCAGTACTTC
TRBV25-1,few,.,TRBJ1-4,CASMGQGDLISEKLFF,TGTGCCAGCATGGGGCAGGGTGACCTCATTTCAGAAAAACTGTTTTTT
TRBV29-1,.,.,TRBJ2-1,CSVEFRESYNEQFF,TGCAGCGTTGAATTCCGGGAATCCTACAATGAGCAGTTCTTC
TRBV7-9,.,.,TRBJ2-7,CASSLGPRNEQYF,TGTGCCAGCAGCTTAGGACCGAGAAACGAGCAGTACTTC
TRBV7-9,.,TRBD2,TRBJ2-1,CAISRTGRAAEQFF,TGTGCCATCAGCCGCACGGGGAGGGCGGCTGAGCAGTTCTTC
TRBV5-1,.,TRBD1,TRBJ1-1,CASRRDQGGTEAFF,TGCGCCAGCAGGCGGGATCAGGGGGGCACTGAAGCTTTCTTT
TRBV7-9,few,.,TRBJ1-1,CASSFSNTEAFF,TGTGCCAGCAGCTTTTCTAACACTGAAGCTTTCTTT
TRBV20-1,few,TRBD1,TRBJ2-5,CSATQGRDSRWETQYF,TGCAGTGCTACCCAAGGCCGGGACAGCCGATGGGAGACCCAGTACTTC
TRBV5-5,few,.,TRBJ1-1,CASSWEETGMNTEAFF,TGTGCCAGCAGCTGGGAGGAGACAGGCATGAACACTGAAGCTTTCTTT
TRBV6-1,many,TRBD1,TRBJ1-3,CASSLGTGSGNTIYF,TGTGCCAGCAGTCTGGGGACAGGCTCTGGAAACACCATATATTTT
TRBV5-1,.,.,TRBJ1-2,CASSLAVGPTNYGYTF,TGCGCCAGCAGCTTGGCCGTCGGCCCCACTAACTATGGCTACACCTTC
TRBV6-1,.,.,TRBJ2-1,CASSTGTRSYNEQFF,TGTGCCAGCAGTACGGGAACCCGCTCCTACAATGAGCAGTTCTTC
TRBV30,once,TRBD2,TRBJ2-1,CAWSVAGGLYEQFF,TGTGCCTGGAGTGTAGCGGGGGGGCTCTATGAGCAGTTCTTC
TRBV5-1,.,TRBD2,TRBJ2-1,CASAPGGRNEQFF,TGCGCCAGCGCACCGGGAGGACGCAATGAGCAGTTCTTC
TRBV4-1,.,TRBD2,TRBJ2-1,CASSQDVTSGGENNEQFF,TGCGCCAGCAGCCAAGATGTGACTAGCGGGGGGGAGAACAATGAGCAGTTCTTC
TRBV2,.,TRBD1,TRBJ2-5,CASSDLLRTGDQETQYF,TGTGCCAGCAGTGATTTACTCCGGACAGGCGATCAAGAGACCCAGTACTTC
TRBV20-1,.,TRBD2,TRBJ2-1,CSANAPGTSGYNNEQFF,TGCAGTGCTAACGCCCCCGGGACTAGCGGTTACAACAATGAGCAGTTCTTC
TRBV6-5,.,.,TRBJ2-1,CASSYLRLGRNNEQFF,TGTGCCAGCAGTTACCTACGGCTGGGGCGTAACAATGAGCAGTTCTTC